This T cell receptor beta chain was recovered during a study of beta chain features in type 1 diabetes. Study summary: Age, gender and cell yields were similar between patients and healthy donors. Findings and caveats of the study: A greater similarity of naive, central memory and Treg TCRB repertoires was seen among patients than among healthy donors. Small HLA sub-analyses could not settle whether HLA shapes TCRB rearrangement.

A single heparinised draw of around 110 mL on average was taken per donor. The whole isolated RNA underwent reverse transcription, so sequencing captured expressed TCRB transcripts. Generated by immunoSEQ multiplex PCR, the TCRdb table keeps only in-frame clones and is missing some. The sample comprises approximately 250,000 clones, about 10% of which are singletons, and about 0.03% rests with the top ten. This clone has ten or more counts. The target antigen is unknown. CDR1 SQVTM and CDR2 ANQGSEA come from the germline V gene. CDR3 length: 13 residues. The V end lost 4 bases, the J end lost 1 base, and 10 bases lay between the germline ends.

The sequenced sample was naive CD4+ T cells from blood. The rearrangement joins TRBV29-1 to TRBJ1-1; D remains ambiguous. This TCR was sampled from a young woman in good health. The CDR3 DNA sequence: TGCAGCGTTGGCCCTCTAGGGAACACTGAAGCTTTCTTT. Translated, it gives CSVGPLGNTEAFF.